This T cell receptor beta chain was identified in a study of blood T cell repertoires in COVID-19. In the study overall: COVID-19 samples, acute and convalescent, were from the United States, Italy and Spain. T cells, B-cell-depleted T cells, or PBMCs provided the cDNA or gDNA that served as material.

CDR1 and CDR2 (germline): LNHDA, SQIVND (reference sequence). CDR3 length: 16 amino acids. V trimming: 5 bases; J trimming: 7 bases; junction bases outside the gene matches: 12. The study drew participants aged roughly 18 to 89 years from 20 to 30 US areas. The table came from immunoSEQ multiplex PCR; TCRdb's copy has only in-frame clones and leaves some out. The sample lists about 190,000 clones, less than 85% occurring once. V usage is TRBV19 and J usage is TRBJ2-1; 9 positions match TRBD2. The TCR comes from a woman in her 30s who had recovered from COVID-19. The sample consisted of PBMCs or T cells enriched from blood (not recorded which). This CDR3 is CASSPLGRGGRNEQFF. The CDR3 bases are TGTGCCAGTAGTCCCCTCGGGCGGGGGGGCCGGAATGAGCAGTTCTTC.